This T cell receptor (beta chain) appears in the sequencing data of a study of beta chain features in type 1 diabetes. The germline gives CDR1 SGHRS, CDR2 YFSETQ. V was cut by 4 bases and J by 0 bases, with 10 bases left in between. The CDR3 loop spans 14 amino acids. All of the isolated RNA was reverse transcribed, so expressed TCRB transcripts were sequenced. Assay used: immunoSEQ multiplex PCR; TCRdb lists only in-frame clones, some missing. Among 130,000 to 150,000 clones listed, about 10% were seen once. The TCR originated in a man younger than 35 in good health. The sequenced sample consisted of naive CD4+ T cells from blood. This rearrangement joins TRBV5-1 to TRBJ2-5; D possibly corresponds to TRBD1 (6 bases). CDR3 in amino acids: CASSTGHYQETQYF. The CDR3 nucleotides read TGCGCCAGCAGCACGGGACATTACCAAGAGACCCAGTACTTC. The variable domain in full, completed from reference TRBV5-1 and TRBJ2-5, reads KAGVTQTPRYLIKTRGQQVTLSCSPISGHRSVSWYQQTPGQGLQFLFEYFSETQRNKGNFPGRFSGRQFSNSRSEMNVSTLELGDSALYLCASSTGHYQETQYFGPGTRLLVL.